These T cell receptor beta chains were read from a single sample in a study of blood T cell repertoires in COVID-19. The repertoire was sequenced with immunoSEQ multiplex PCR; TCRdb's copy has only in-frame clones and lacks some. The repertoire includes about 200,000 clones, around four fifths of them detected once, and approximately 12% sits in the top ten. Sequencing was done on a sample of PBMCs or T cells enriched from blood (not recorded which). These receptors came from a man aged 40-49 years who had recovered from COVID-19. Each CDR3 is given with its conserved first and last residue.

j_gene: TRBJ2-5
v_gene: TRBV5-1
CDR3aa: CASSLESSSETQYF

j_gene: TRBJ1-5
v_gene: TRBV30
CDR3aa: CAWSRITGKQPQHF

j_gene: TRBJ1-3
v_gene: TRBV5-4
CDR3aa: CASSPAPTGGGGNTIYF

j_gene: TRBJ1-2
v_gene: TRBV6-5
CDR3aa: CASSVSGSYGYTF

j_gene: TRBJ2-3
v_gene: TRBV24-1
CDR3aa: CATSDSGQTDTQYF

j_gene: TRBJ2-3
v_gene: TRBV5-1
CDR3aa: CASSFGALQGGTDTQYF

j_gene: TRBJ1-2
v_gene: TRBV5-5
CDR3aa: CASSFNRGDYGYTF

j_gene: TRBJ1-2
v_gene: TRBV4-3
CDR3aa: CASSQDRGYGYTF

j_gene: TRBJ1-1
v_gene: TRBV7-8
CDR3aa: CASSLFRVRGAFF

j_gene: TRBJ1-2
v_gene: TRBV7-2
CDR3aa: CASSHRGNYGYTF

j_gene: TRBJ2-7
v_gene: TRBV5-5
CDR3aa: CASSATGESEQYF

j_gene: TRBJ2-1
v_gene: TRBV18
CDR3aa: CASSPLRGEHEQFF

j_gene: TRBJ2-3
v_gene: TRBV6-2/TRBV6-3
CDR3aa: CASSYDSSSTDTQYF

j_gene: TRBJ2-1
v_gene: TRBV5-1
CDR3aa: CASSPPGPGGLNEQFF

j_gene: TRBJ2-7
v_gene: TRBV7-9
CDR3aa: CASSLNRGPYEQYF

j_gene: TRBJ2-7
v_gene: TRBV19
CDR3aa: CASSGIGQGSFEQYF

j_gene: TRBJ2-7
v_gene: TRBV19
CDR3aa: CASSTGTGYEQYF

j_gene: TRBJ2-3
v_gene: TRBV10-3
CDR3aa: CAISDGGTPDTQYF

j_gene: TRBJ1-1
v_gene: TRBV12-2
CDR3aa: CASRLKGRGFAFF

j_gene: TRBJ2-7
v_gene: TRBV4-3
CDR3aa: CASSQGSGLDEQYF

j_gene: TRBJ2-7
v_gene: TRBV7-3
CDR3aa: CASSSGSGEQYF

j_gene: TRBJ2-7
v_gene: TRBV6-2/TRBV6-3
CDR3aa: CASSLDRGRQGYEQYF

j_gene: TRBJ2-1
v_gene: TRBV5-1
CDR3aa: CASSLGGRVPNEQFF

j_gene: TRBJ1-3
v_gene: TRBV10-3
CDR3aa: CAICVSSGNTIYF

j_gene: TRBJ2-3
v_gene: TRBV27
CDR3aa: CASSLHGVDTQYF

j_gene: TRBJ1-5
v_gene: TRBV28
CDR3aa: CASSRTGGGNQPQHF

j_gene: TRBJ1-5
v_gene: TRBV28
CDR3aa: CASRGVLSNQPQHF

j_gene: TRBJ1-1
v_gene: TRBV19
CDR3aa: CASSIADSPEAFF

j_gene: TRBJ1-5
v_gene: TRBV6-1
CDR3aa: CASSEQQENSNQPQHF